The rows below give T cell receptor beta chains drawn from one sample of a study of blood T cells in healthy people across ages. TCRdb re-called the 5' RACE reads through MiXCR, storing one row per CDR3 protein. Seen here are 850,000 to 1,300,000 distinct CDR3 sequences, less than 50% observed once, and the top ten hold around 18%. The sample consisted of blood. The receptor set was obtained from a woman aged 60-70 years in good health. CDR3s include the opening cysteine and the closing phenylalanine or tryptophan. Fields, in order: V gene, CDR3 length, CDR3 protein.

TRBV9 | 13 | CASSVTHSGEQYF
TRBV7-2 | 15 | CASSLALLLVNEQYF
TRBV7-9 | 15 | CASSLSGPGNQPQHF
TRBV7-2 | 13 | CASSRYRGYEQYF
TRBV20-1 | 13 | CSALQGWESEQYF
TRBV12-3/TRBV12-4 | 13 | CASSAETGNEQFF
TRBV29-1 | 13 | CSVVSGREFEQYF
TRBV21-1 | 18 | CASSKQRKQGASNYGYTF
TRBV28 | 16 | CASSPLPGGDRYEQYF
TRBV20-1 | 15 | CSALEGFRSSYEQYF
TRBV12-3/TRBV12-4 | 12 | CASSPKQAEQFF
TRBV7-9 | 15 | CASSLPLAGRETQYF
TRBV4-1 | 14 | CASSPRVARGEQYF
TRBV27 | 16 | CASSLIGQHSNQPQHF
TRBV20-1 | 13 | CSAKGSFTGELFF
TRBV6-1 | 13 | CASFAGGNQPQHF
TRBV12-5 | 15 | CASGPKLVDTYGYTF
TRBV12-3/TRBV12-4 | 13 | CASSFRGKDTQYF
TRBV5-4 | 15 | CASSLSGHRTDTQYF
TRBV20-1 | 14 | CSARGPDRDYEQYF
TRBV11-2 | 15 | CASSLGRGTAYEQYF
TRBV7-9 | 16 | CASSLDGQATADEQYF
TRBV20-1 | 12 | CSAGPGPNERYF
TRBV25-1 | 16 | CASFGESSSYNSPLHF